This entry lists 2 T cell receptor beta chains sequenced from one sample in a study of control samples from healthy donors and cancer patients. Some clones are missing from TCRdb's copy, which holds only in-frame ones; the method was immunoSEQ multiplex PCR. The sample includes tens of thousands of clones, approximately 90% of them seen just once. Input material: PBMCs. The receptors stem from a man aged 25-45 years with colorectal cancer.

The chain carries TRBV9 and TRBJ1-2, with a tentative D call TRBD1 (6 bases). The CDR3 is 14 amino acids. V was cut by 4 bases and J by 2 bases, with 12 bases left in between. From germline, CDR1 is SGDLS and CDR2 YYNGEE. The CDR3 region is CASSTDSLNYGYTF. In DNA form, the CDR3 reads TGTGCCAGCAGCACGGACAGCCTAAACTATGGCTACACCTTC.

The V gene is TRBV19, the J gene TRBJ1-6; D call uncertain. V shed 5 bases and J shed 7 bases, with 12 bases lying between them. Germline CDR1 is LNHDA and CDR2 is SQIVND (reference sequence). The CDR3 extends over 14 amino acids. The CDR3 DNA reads TGTGCCAGTAGTCGGGAGCTGCCGAATTCACCCCTCCACTTT. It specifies CASSRELPNSPLHF.